A selection of T cell receptor beta chains follows, all from one sample in a study of PD-L1 blockade in urothelial cancer. The assay was immunoSEQ multiplex PCR, and TCRdb's table has in-frame clones only and misses some. Of around 45,000 clones listed, around 88% are singletons. The sample consisted of PBMCs, taken around atezolizumab (anti-PD-L1) treatment. The receptor set was obtained from a man older than 75 with urothelial cancer. CDR3s include the opening cysteine and the closing phenylalanine or tryptophan.

V	J	CDR3
TRBV5-5	TRBJ2-2	CASRMTTGGTGELFF
TRBV11-2	TRBJ2-1	CASSLTGGGPGDEQFF
TRBV19	TRBJ2-3	CASIGTSGGQNADTQYF
TRBV15	TRBJ1-3	CATSRDRGPGNTIYF
TRBV6-6	TRBJ2-1	CASSPSGSPYNEQFF
TRBV6-1	TRBJ1-1	CASSENDRNTEAFF
TRBV7-6	TRBJ2-7	CASSPRGQGGTEQYF
TRBV6-5	TRBJ1-1	CASSYSVGVNTEAFF
TRBV30	TRBJ2-7	CAWGTSGSFSYEQYF
TRBV9	TRBJ2-3	CASSLGTSGDTQYF
TRBV5-1	TRBJ1-4	CASSFSGGNEKLFF
TRBV9	TRBJ1-2	CASSVDFGGGGYTF
TRBV28	TRBJ2-2	CASRGQGASTGELFF
TRBV21-1	TRBJ2-5	CASSTCWAGAGETQYF
TRBV11-2	TRBJ2-7	CASRFRGQGAGEQYF
TRBV19	TRBJ1-3	CASRNRHPLGNTIYF
TRBV4-3	TRBJ1-4	CASSQNRGLGEKLFF
TRBV29-1	TRBJ2-1	CSVDRGSEQFF
TRBV5-1	TRBJ2-7	CASSQSYSGGYSYEQYF
TRBV7-9	TRBJ1-5	CASTSGQDHQPQHF
TRBV27	TRBJ2-3	CASSFGGSRSTDTQYF
TRBV7-9	TRBJ2-1	CASSPTFLRESSYNEQFF
TRBV30	TRBJ1-1	CAWSEQSNTEAFF
TRBV10-3	TRBJ2-1	CAISEIYSYNEQFF
TRBV5-1	TRBJ2-1	CASREESSYNEQFF
TRBV4-1	TRBJ2-1	CASSRPGRERNNEQFF
TRBV5-1	TRBJ2-1	CASSLVLAGGDSYNEQFF
TRBV30	TRBJ2-2	CAWSTGGTRFSGELFF
TRBV7-8	TRBJ2-7	CASIPSRDRGSYEQYF
TRBV18	TRBJ1-4	CASSPPPGQGNEKLFF
TRBV28	TRBJ1-4	CASSLKQGAEKLFF
TRBV5-1	TRBJ2-3	CASSKGQPPTDTQYF
TRBV30	TRBJ1-2	CAWSLRGRYGYTF
TRBV4-1	TRBJ2-7	CASSQDLDTYSYEQYF
TRBV5-6	TRBJ2-3	CASSSRTSGSADTQYF
TRBV5-4	TRBJ2-7	CASSPGSVNYEQYF
TRBV5-1	TRBJ2-5	CASSSRTGLTQETQYF
TRBV9	TRBJ2-2	CASSVISAANTGELFF
TRBV6-5	TRBJ1-1	CASSYPGGTEAFF
TRBV14	TRBJ2-5	CASSQFSPGTQYF
TRBV5-4	TRBJ1-2	CASSEQGSYGYTF
TRBV28	TRBJ2-6	CASSLSGANVLTF
TRBV9	TRBJ2-1	CASSPRTSVKTEQFF
TRBV5-1	TRBJ2-7	CASSLGGGDYEQYF
TRBV27	TRBJ2-7	CASSRGTKSYEQYF
TRBV27	TRBJ2-7	CASRSGSGGYEQYF
TRBV5-1	TRBJ2-7	CASSPGDRGLGEQYF
TRBV12-5	TRBJ2-7	CASGFGSGVLYEQYF
TRBV19	TRBJ2-3	CASSSGRGADTQYF
TRBV9	TRBJ2-3	CASSGRPGDTQYF
TRBV27	TRBJ2-1	CASSFGTGHNEQFF